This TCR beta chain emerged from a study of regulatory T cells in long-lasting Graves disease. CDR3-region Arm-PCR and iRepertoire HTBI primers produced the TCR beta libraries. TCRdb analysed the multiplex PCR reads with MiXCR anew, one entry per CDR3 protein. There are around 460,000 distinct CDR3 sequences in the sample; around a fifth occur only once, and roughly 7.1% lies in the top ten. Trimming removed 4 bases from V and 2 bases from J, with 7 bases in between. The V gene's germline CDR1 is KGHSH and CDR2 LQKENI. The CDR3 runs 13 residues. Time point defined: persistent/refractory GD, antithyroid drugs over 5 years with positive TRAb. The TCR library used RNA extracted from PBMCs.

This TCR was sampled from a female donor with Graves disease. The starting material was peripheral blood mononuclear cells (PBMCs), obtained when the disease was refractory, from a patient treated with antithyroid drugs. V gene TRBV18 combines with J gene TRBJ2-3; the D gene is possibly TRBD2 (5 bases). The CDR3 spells CASSLAPTDTQYF. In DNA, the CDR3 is TGTGCCAGCTCACTAGCGCCCACAGATACGCAGTATTTT.